One sample yielded the 4 T cell receptor beta chains listed below, sequenced in a study of T cell repertoires in cytomegalovirus infection. No cognate antigen is known for these TCRs. TCRdb re-derived calls from the reads in MiXCR, one entry per CDR3 protein. The profile covers 570,000 or so distinct CDR3 sequences, with approximately 40% appearing a single time and around 48% taken by the ten largest. This specimen was cultured PBMCs, taken from culture after CMV antigen stimulation. The receptors here all came from a human donor in good health (CMV status not recorded). Some clones in this sample may be carry-over from other donors' samples.

The chain recombines TRBV7-8 with TRBJ2-2; 7 bases agree with TRBD1. CDR3 size: 17 residues. V was clipped by 1 base and J by 7 bases; unmatched bases: 12. The germline V gene encodes CDR1 SGHVS and CDR2 FQNEAQ. This CDR3 reads CASSLVFRQGERGELFF. In DNA, the CDR3 is TGTGCCAGCAGCTTAGTTTTTAGGCAGGGGGAGCGCGGGGAGCTGTTTTTT.

This clonotype was observed at least ten times. The J gene is TRBJ1-5, the V gene TRBV7-2; 10 bases match TRBD1. The V segment lost 3 bases and the J segment 9 bases; nucleotides outside the gene matches: 8. There are 15 residues in the CDR3. The germline gives CDR1 SGHTA, CDR2 FQGNSA. CDR3 sequence (DNA): TGTGCCAGCAGCTTGGGCGGGACAGGGGATGGGCCCCAGCATTTT. Amino acids: CASSLGGTGDGPQHF.

The genes are TRBV7-9 and TRBJ1-1; D may be TRBD1 (5 bases). Per the germline V gene, CDR1 is SEHNR and CDR2 is FQNEAQ (reference sequence). Trimming stripped 3 bases from V and 6 bases from J, with 11 bases between. This CDR3 has 13 amino acids. This CDR3 reads CASSLADRAEAFF. The CDR3 DNA is TGTGCCAGCAGCTTGGCAGACAGAGCTGAAGCTTTCTTT.

Only a few counts were recorded for this clonotype. This rearrangement joins TRBV7-2 to TRBJ2-3; no firm D call. In germline, CDR1 is SGHTA, CDR2 FQGNSA. CDR3 length equals 12 residues. With 10 bases removed from V and 0 bases from J, the gap between germline ends came to 8 bases. DNA for the CDR3: TGTGCCACCTCACATAGCACAGATACGCAGTATTTT. It specifies CATSHSTDTQYF. Full variable domain (remainder filled in from reference TRBV7-2 and TRBJ2-3): GAGVSQSPSNKVTEKGKDVELRCDPISGHTALYWYRQSLGQGLEFLIYFQGNSAPDKSGLPSDRFSAERTGGSVSTLTIQRTQQEDSAVYLCATSHSTDTQYFGPGTRLTVL.